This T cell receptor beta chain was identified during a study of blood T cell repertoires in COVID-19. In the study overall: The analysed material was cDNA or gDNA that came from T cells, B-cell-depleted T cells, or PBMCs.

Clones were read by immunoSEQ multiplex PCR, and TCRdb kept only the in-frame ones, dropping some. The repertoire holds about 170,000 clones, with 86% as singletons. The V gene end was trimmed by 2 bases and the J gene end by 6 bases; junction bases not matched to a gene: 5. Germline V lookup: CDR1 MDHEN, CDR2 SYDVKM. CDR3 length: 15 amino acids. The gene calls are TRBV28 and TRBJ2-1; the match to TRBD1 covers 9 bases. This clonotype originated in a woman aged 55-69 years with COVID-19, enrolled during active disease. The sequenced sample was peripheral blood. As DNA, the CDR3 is TGTGCCAGCAGTTTAATGGACAGGGGTGGCAATGAGCAGTTCTTC. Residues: CASSLMDRGGNEQFF. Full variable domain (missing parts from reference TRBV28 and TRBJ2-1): DVKVTQSSRYLVKRTGEKVFLECVQDMDHENMFWYRQDPGLGLRLIYFSYDVKMKEKGDIPEGYSVSREKKERFSLILESASTNQTSMYLCASSLMDRGGNEQFFGPGTRLTVL.